This T cell receptor (beta chain) was captured by sequencing in a study of PD-L1 blockade in urothelial cancer. For the study at large: Dosed intravenously at 1,200 mg every 3 weeks, atezolizumab was initiated by patients in the mid-2010s. Analysis of the blood was performed 3 weeks (second dose) and 6 weeks after treatment start. There were a median of about 150,000 T cells in blood samples.

CDR1 is SQVTM and CDR2 is ANQGSEA in the germline V gene. The CDR3 is 12 residues long. V lost 4 bases to trimming and J lost 0 bases, with 6 bases between them. Noted time point: pretreatment peripheral blood. All patients carried locally advanced or metastatic urothelial carcinoma. Some clones are missing from TCRdb's copy, which holds only in-frame ones; the method was immunoSEQ multiplex PCR. This sample has tens of thousands of clones, with 84% found just once. The chain carries TRBV29-1 and TRBJ1-1; D is unclear. This sequence originates from a woman in her sixties or seventies with urothelial cancer. Here the sequenced sample was PBMCs, taken around atezolizumab (anti-PD-L1) treatment. The CDR3 here is CSVGRVNTEAFF. In nucleotides, the CDR3 is TGCAGCGTTGGACGGGTGAACACTGAAGCTTTCTTT.